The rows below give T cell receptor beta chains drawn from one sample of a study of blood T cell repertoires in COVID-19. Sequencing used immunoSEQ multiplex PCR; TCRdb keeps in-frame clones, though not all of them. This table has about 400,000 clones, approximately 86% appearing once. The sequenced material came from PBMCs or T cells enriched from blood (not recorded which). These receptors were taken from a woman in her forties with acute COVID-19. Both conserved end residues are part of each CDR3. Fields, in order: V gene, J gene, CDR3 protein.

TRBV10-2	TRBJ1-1	CASSTGRTEAFF
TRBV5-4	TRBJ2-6	CASSSPGGPGANVLTF
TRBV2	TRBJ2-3	CASSVPGTSGGAWTDTQYF
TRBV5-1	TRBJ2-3	CASSVAGPSTDTQYF
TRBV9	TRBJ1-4	CASSPRLGGRATNEKLFF
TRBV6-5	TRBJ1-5	CASSSWAGGSNQPQHF
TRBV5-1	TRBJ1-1	CASSLGLDTEAFF
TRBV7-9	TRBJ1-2	CASSPQGWHGYTF
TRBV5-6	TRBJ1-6	CASSLDTGAVAYSPLHF
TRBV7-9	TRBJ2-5	CASSLDADSQETQYF
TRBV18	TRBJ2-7	CASSPPGGREQYF
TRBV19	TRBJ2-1	CASSSERRGIDEQFF
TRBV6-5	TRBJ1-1	CASRLQGQTTEAFF
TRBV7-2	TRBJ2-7	CASSRTGGPYEQYF
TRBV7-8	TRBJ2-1	CASSLPGSGLNEQFF
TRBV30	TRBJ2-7	CAWSVDRTYEQYF
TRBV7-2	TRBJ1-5	CASSLIAGNQPQHF
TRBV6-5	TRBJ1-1	CASSPGWNTFF
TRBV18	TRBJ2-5	CASSPGWRGNQETQYF
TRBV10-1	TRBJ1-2	CANHTDYGYTF
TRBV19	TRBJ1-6	CASSMAWADKSPLHF
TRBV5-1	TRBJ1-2	CASSRGQGSGGYTF
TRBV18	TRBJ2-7	CASSPSGTGSYEQYF
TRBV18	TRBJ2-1	CASSMGISGNEQFF
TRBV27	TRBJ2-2	CASSPFSAAGQTGSNTGELFF
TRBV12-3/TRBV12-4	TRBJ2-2	CASSGPHTGELFF
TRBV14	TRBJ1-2	CASSQGTGTSGYTF
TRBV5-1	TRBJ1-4	CASSPSGATNEKLFF
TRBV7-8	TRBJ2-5	CASSQDRAVTQYF
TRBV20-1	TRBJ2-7	CSASASYEQYF
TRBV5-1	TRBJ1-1	CASRGGGENTEAFF
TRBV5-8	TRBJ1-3	CASSTAGNTIYF
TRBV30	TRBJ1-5	CAWSPGGSHQPQHF
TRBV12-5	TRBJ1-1	CASGLTGGTEAFF